This TCR beta chain was obtained from a study of CD4+ T cells in melanoma. The study's findings and limits: CD8+ T cell, macrophage and B cell function reportedly correlated with neoantigen-specific CD4+ T cells. In melanoma, neoantigen-specific CD4+ T cells reportedly differed in differentiation state.

Assay: immunoSEQ multiplex PCR; the TCRdb copy retains only in-frame clones and omits some. The sample holds about 50,000 clones, approximately 89% seen once. As to this clone: Its matching antigen is unknown.

Sample: peripheral blood. This TCR was sampled from a human donor with melanoma.

CDR3 sequence reads: CASSWTPGPNQPQHF. CDR3 bases: TGCGCCAGCAGCTGGACTCCGGGCCCGAATCAGCCCCAGCATTTT. The chain carries TRBV5-1 and TRBJ1-5; D gene uncertain. V gave up 3 bases and J gave up 4 bases, with 14 bases separating them. The CDR3 length is 15 residues. Germline V gives CDR1 SGHRS, CDR2 YFSETQ.